This T cell receptor (beta chain) was captured by sequencing in a study of radiotherapy plus CTLA-4 blockade in lung cancer. Turning to the study itself: Objective responses arose in over 15% of patients, and 31% experienced disease control. Study-wide findings and caveats: Early blood T cell clone dynamics, with interferon-beta, were reported to best predict response. Blood TCR clones of tumor origin expanded after radiotherapy plus ipilimumab.

CDR1 is SGDLS, CDR2 YYNGEE, per germline. V was pared by 0 bases and J by 2 bases, with 7 bases between. CDR3 length equals 14 residues. On this clone itself: What it binds is unknown.

It was focal radiation plus CTLA-4 blockade with ipilimumab that patients with chemo-refractory metastatic non-small-cell lung cancer received. Using immunoSEQ multiplex PCR, the repertoire was profiled, and TCRdb retains in-frame clones only, with some absent. The data contain around 37,000 clones, around 75% of them seen just once; the ten biggest clones take up 13% to 15%. The source material was peripheral blood, sampled from a patient treated with radiotherapy plus ipilimumab. This TCR was recovered from a human donor with non-small cell lung cancer that progressed on radiotherapy plus ipilimumab. The rearrangement links TRBV9 to TRBJ2-3; D not resolved. The CDR3 protein is CASSVDVSTDTQYF. The DNA for the CDR3 is TGTGCCAGCAGCGTAGATGTATCCACAGATACGCAGTATTTT.